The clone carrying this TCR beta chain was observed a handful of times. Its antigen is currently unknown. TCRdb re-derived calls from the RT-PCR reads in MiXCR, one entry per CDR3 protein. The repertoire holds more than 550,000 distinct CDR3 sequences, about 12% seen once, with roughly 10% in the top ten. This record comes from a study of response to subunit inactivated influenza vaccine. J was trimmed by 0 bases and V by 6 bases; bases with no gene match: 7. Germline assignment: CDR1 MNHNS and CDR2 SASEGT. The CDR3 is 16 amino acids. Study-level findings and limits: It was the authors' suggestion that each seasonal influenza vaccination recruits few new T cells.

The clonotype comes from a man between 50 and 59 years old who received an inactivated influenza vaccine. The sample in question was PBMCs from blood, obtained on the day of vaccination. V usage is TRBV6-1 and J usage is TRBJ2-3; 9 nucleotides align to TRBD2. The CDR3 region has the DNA TGTGCCAGCAGCCAAAGGCGGGGGGGAAGCACAGATACGCAGTATTTT. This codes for CASSQRRGGSTDTQYF.